Each of the 5 T cell receptor beta chains below was sequenced from the same sample in a study of T cell repertoires in cytomegalovirus infection. TCRdb independently ran MiXCR on the reads; one entry per CDR3 protein. The sample includes around 530,000 distinct CDR3 sequences, about a quarter of them seen just once. The sequenced sample consisted of PBMCs. The receptors stem from a human donor in good health (CMV status not recorded). Some clones in this sample may be carry-over from other donors' samples.

The J gene is TRBJ1-6, the V gene TRBV2; D unresolved. Germline V gene sequence: CDR1 SNHLY, CDR2 FYNNEI. V lost 0 bases, J lost 3 bases, and 9 bases lay in between. The CDR3 contains 16 residues. The CDR3 DNA reads as TGTGCCAGCAGTGAAGCGCGGCCGCGCTATAATTCACCCCTCCACTTT. Protein: CASSEARPRYNSPLHF.

Only a few counts were recorded for this clonotype. The chain couples TRBV6-1 to TRBJ2-2; D ambiguous. V lost 10 bases and J 4 bases, leaving 10 bases between the germline ends. The CDR3 is 12 residues long. Per germline, CDR1 MNHNS and CDR2 SASEGT. The CDR3 spells CATLTLTGELFF. CDR3 DNA sequence: TGTGCCACTTTGACCCTCACCGGGGAGCTGTTTTTT.

This clonotype has a handful of counts. V usage is TRBV10-3 and J usage is TRBJ2-1, with D maybe TRBD2 (6 bases). V shed 2 bases and J shed 15 bases, with 14 bases lying between them. This CDR3 region has 12 residues. Germline-derived CDR1 and CDR2 are ENHRY and SYGVKD. The CDR3 DNA reads as TGTGCCATCAGTGAGGGGACTCAGGATGGGTTCTTC. Translating it yields CAISEGTQDGFF.

The V gene is TRBV19, the J gene TRBJ2-7; D may be TRBD1 or TRBD2 (5 bases each). The CDR3 contains 16 residues. V was pared by 7 bases and J by 2 bases, with 21 bases between. Germline CDR1 and CDR2: LNHDA and SQIVND (reference sequence). CDR3 residues: CASTASGLAAPYEQYF. CDR3 nucleotide sequence: TGTGCCAGTACCGCATCGGGGCTAGCCGCCCCCTACGAGCAGTACTTC. The full variable domain, completed using reference TRBV19 and TRBJ2-7, is DGGITQSPKYLFRKEGQNVTLSCEQNLNHDAMYWYRQDPGQGLRLIYYSQIVNDFQKGDIAEGYSVSREKKESFPLTVTSAQKNPTAFYLCASTASGLAAPYEQYFGPGTRLTVT.

This clonotype was seen only once. The J gene is TRBJ2-3, the V gene TRBV11-3; 9 positions agree with TRBD2. The length of the CDR3 is 16 residues. Germline lookup yields CDR1 SGHNT and CDR2 YENEEA. Losses at the gene ends were 6 bases for V and 0 bases for J; bases not matched to a gene: 7. The CDR3 DNA reads as TGTGCCAGCAGTTTTATAGCGGGAGTAAGCACAGATACGCAGTATTTT. Translation gives CASSFIAGVSTDTQYF.